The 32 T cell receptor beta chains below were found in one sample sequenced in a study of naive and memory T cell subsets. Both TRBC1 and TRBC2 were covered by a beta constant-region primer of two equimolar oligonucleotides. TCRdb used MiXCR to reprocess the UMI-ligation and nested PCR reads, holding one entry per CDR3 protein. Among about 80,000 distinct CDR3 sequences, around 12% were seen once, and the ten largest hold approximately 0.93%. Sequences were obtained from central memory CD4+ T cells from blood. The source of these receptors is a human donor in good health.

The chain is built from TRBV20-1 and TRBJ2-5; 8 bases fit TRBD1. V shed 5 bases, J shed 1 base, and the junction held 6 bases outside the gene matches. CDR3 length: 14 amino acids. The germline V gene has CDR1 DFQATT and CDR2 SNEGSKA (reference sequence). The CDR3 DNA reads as TGCAGTGCTGTGACAGGGGCCTTCCAAGAGACCCAGTACTTC. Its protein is CSAVTGAFQETQYF.

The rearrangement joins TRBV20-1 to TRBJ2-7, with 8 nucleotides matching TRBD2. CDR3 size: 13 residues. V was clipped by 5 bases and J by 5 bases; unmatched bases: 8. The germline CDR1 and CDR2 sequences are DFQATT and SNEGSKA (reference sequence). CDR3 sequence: CSAPKREFDEQYF. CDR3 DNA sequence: TGCAGTGCTCCGAAGCGGGAGTTCGACGAGCAGTACTTC.

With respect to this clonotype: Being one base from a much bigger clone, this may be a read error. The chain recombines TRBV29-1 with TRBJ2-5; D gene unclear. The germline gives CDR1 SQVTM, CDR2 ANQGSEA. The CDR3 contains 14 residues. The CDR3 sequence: CSVEAPGSQEPQYF. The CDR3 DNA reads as TGCAGCGTTGAAGCCCCGGGCAGTCAAGAGCCCCAGTACTTC.

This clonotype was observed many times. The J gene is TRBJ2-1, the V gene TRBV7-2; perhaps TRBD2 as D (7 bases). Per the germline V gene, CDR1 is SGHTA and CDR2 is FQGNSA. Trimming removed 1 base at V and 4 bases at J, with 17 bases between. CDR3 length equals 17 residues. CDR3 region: CASSLEGGGGPYNEQFF. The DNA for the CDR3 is TGTGCCAGCAGCTTAGAAGGGGGGGGAGGGCCATACAATGAGCAGTTCTTC.

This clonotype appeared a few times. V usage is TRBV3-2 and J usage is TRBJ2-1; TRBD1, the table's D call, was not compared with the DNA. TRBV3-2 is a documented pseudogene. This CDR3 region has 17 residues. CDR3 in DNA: TGTGCCAGCAGCCCTGACCCGGACATTCTGCCTCGGGATGAGCAGTTCTTC. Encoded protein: CASSPDPDILPRDEQFF.

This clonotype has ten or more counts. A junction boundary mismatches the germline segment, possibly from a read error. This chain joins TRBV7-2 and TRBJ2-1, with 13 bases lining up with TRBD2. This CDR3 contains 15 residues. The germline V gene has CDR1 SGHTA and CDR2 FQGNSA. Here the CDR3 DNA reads TGTGCCAGCAGCCTCCAACTAGCGGGAGGGGGGGGTAAGGTCTTC. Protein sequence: CASSLQLAGGGGKVF.

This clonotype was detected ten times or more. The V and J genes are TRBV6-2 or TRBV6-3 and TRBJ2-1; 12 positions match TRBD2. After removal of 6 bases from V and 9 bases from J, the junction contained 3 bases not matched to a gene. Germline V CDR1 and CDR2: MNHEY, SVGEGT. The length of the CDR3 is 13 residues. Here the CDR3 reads CASSLTSGGEQFF. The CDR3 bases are TGTGCCAGCAGCTTGACTAGCGGGGGTGAGCAGTTCTTC.

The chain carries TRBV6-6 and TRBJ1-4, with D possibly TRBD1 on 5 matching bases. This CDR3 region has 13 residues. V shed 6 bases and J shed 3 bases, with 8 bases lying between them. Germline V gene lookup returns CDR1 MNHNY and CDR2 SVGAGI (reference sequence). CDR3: CASSQQANEKLFF. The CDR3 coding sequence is TGTGCCAGCAGCCAACAGGCTAATGAAAAACTGTTTTTT.

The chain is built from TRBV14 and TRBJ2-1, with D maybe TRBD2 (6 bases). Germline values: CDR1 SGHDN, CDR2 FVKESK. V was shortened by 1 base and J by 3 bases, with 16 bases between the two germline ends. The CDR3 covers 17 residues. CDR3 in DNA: TGTGCCAGCAGCCAAGGTCCCGGGAGCTTCTTCTACAATGAGCAGTTCTTC. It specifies CASSQGPGSFFYNEQFF.

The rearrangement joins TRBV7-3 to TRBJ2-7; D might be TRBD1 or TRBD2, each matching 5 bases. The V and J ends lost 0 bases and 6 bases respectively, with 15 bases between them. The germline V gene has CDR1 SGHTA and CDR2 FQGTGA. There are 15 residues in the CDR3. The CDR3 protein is CASSLTGAGGREQYF. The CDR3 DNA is TGTGCCAGCAGCTTAACAGGGGCCGGAGGACGCGAGCAGTACTTC. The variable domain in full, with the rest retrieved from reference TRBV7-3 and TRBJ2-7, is GAGVSQTPSNKVTEKGKYVELRCDPISGHTALYWYRQSLGQGPEFLIYFQGTGAADDSGLPNDRFFAVRPEGSVSTLKIQRTERGDSAVYLCASSLTGAGGREQYFGPGTRLTVT.

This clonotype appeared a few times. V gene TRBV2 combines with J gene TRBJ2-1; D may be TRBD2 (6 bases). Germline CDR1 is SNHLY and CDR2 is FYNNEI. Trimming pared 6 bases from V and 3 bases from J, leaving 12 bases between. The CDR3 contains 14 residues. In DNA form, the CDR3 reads TGTGCCAGCAGGATGTCTAGCGTCTACAATGAGCAGTTCTTC. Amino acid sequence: CASRMSSVYNEQFF.

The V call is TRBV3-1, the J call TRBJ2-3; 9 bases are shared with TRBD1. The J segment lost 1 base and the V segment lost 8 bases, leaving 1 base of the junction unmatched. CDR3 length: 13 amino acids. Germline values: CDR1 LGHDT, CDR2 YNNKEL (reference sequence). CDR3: CASRDRGTDTQYF. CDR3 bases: TGTGCCAGCCGGGACAGGGGCACAGATACGCAGTATTTT.

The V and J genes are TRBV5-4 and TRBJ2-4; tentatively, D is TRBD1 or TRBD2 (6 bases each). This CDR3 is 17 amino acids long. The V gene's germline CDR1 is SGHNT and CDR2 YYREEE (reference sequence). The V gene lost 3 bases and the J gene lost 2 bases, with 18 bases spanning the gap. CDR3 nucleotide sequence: TGTGCCAGCAGCTCAATAGCCGGGGGCCCGACCAAAAACATTCAGTACTTC. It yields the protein CASSSIAGGPTKNIQYF.

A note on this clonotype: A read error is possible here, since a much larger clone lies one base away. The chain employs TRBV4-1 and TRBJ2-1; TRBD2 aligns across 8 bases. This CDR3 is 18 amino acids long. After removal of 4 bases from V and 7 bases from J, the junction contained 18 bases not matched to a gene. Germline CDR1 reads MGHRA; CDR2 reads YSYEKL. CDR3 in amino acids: CASSPRQFVAAGGNEQFF. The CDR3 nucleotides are TGCGCCAGCAGCCCGCGGCAGTTTGTGGCCGCGGGGGGAAATGAGCAGTTCTTC.

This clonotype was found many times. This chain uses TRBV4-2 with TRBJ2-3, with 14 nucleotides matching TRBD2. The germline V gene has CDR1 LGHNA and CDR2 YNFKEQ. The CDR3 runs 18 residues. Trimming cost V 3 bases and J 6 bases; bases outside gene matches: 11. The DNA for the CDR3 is TGTGCCAGCAGCCAGGGACTAGCGGGAGTCGCCTTGCGGGATACGCAGTATTTT. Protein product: CASSQGLAGVALRDTQYF.

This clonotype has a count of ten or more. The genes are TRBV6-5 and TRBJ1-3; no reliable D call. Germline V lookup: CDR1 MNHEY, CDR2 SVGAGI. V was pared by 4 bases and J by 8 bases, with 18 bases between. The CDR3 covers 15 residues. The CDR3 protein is CASSSQTPRGHTIYF. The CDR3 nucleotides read TGTGCCAGCAGTTCCCAGACCCCACGTGGGCACACCATATATTTT.

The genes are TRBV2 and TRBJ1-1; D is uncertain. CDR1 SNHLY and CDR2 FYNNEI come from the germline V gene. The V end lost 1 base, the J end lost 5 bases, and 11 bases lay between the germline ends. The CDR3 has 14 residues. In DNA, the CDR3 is TGTGCCAGCAGTGAAGAGCGTCGGGAAACTGAAGCTTTCTTT. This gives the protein CASSEERRETEAFF.

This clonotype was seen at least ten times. In nucleotides, the CDR3 is TGTGCCACCAGTGATCCGGGACTAGCGGGAGGGAATGAGCAGTTCTTC. Encoded protein: CATSDPGLAGGNEQFF. V gene TRBV24-1 combines with J gene TRBJ2-1; the match to TRBD2 covers 16 bases. Germline loops: CDR1 KGHDR, CDR2 SFDVKD. The V gene end was trimmed by 3 bases and the J gene end by 7 bases; junction bases not matched to a gene: 2. This CDR3 comprises 16 residues.

In nucleotides, the CDR3 is TGCAGCGCGGCAGTATACTCTGGGGCCAACGTCCTGACTTTC. The encoded protein is CSAAVYSGANVLTF. The rearrangement uses TRBV29-1 and TRBJ2-6; D is unresolved. Germline assignment: CDR1 SQVTM and CDR2 ANQGSEA. The CDR3 runs to 14 residues. V was clipped by 7 bases and J by 0 bases, with 10 bases between them.

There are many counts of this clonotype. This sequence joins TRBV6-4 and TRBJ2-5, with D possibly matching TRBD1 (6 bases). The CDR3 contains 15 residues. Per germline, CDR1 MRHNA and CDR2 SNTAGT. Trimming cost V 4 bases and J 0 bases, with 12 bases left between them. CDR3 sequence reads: CASSAQGGDQETQYF. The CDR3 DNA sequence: TGTGCCAGCAGTGCACAGGGTGGGGACCAAGAGACCCAGTACTTC.

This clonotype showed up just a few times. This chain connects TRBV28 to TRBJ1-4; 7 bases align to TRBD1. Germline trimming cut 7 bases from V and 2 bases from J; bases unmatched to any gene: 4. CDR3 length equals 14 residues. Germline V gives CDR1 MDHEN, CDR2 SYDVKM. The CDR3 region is CASTRGATNEKLFF. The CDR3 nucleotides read TGTGCCAGCACCAGGGGGGCGACTAATGAAAAACTGTTTTTT.

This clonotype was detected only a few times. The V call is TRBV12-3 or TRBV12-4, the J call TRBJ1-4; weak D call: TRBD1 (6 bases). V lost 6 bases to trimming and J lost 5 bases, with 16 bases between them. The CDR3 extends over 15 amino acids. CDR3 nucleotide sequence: TGTGCCAGCAGGGGGTGGTCAGGGGAAAATGAAAAACTGTTTTTT. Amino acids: CASRGWSGENEKLFF.

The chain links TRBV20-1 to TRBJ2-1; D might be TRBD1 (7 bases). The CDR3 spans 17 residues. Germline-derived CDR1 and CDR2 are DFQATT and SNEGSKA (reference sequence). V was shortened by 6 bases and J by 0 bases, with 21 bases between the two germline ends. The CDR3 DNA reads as TGCAGTGCACGAAACGAACAGGGGACTTCCTCCTACAATGAGCAGTTCTTC. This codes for CSARNEQGTSSYNEQFF.

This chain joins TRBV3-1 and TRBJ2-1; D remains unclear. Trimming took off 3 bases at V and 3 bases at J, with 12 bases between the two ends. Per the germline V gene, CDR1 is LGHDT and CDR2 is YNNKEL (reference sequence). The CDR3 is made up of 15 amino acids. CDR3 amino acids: CASSQSPSGYNEQFF. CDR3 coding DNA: TGTGCCAGCAGCCAGAGCCCATCGGGCTACAATGAGCAGTTCTTC.

For the CDR3, the DNA is TGCAGTGCTTCCCCCGGGACAGGGTTTCGAGAGCAGTACTTC. Amino acids: CSASPGTGFREQYF. J is TRBJ2-7 and V is TRBV20-1, with 9 bases that match TRBD1. V lost 5 bases, J lost 7 bases, and 12 bases stayed unmatched. Germline V lookup: CDR1 DFQATT, CDR2 SNEGSKA (reference sequence). This CDR3 region has 14 residues.

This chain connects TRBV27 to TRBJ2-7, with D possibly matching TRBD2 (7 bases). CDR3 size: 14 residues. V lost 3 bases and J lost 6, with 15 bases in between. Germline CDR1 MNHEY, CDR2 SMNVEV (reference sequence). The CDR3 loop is CASSLLGGAGEQYF. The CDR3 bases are TGTGCCAGCAGTTTGTTGGGGGGGGCGGGCGAGCAGTACTTC.

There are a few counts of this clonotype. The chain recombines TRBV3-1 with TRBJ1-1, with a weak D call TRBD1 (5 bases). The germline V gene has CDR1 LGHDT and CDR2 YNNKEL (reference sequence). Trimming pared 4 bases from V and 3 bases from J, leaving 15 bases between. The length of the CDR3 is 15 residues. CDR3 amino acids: CASSLRGGADTEAFF. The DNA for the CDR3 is TGTGCCAGCAGCCTAAGGGGCGGGGCGGACACTGAAGCTTTCTTT.

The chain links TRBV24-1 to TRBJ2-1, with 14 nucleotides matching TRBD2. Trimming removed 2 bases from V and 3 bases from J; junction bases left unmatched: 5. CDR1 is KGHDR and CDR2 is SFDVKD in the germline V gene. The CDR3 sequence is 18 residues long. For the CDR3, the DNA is TGTGCCACCAGTGATTCCAGACTAGCGGGAGGGGGCTACAATGAGCAGTTCTTC. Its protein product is CATSDSRLAGGGYNEQFF.

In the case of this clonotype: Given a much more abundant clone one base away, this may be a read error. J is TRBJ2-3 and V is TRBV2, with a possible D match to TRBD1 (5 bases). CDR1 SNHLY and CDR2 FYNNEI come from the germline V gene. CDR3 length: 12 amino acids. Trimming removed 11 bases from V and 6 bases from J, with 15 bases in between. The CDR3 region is CAAGRARDTQYF. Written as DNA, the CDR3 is TGTGCCGCAGGGCGAGCGCGGGATACGCAGTATTTT.

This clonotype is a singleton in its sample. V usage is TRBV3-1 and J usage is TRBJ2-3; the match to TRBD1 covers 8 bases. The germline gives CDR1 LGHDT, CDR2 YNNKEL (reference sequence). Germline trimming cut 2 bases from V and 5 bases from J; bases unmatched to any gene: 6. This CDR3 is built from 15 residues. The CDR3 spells CASSQRTGYKDTQYF. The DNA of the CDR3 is TGTGCCAGCAGCCAACGGACAGGGTACAAAGATACGCAGTATTTT.

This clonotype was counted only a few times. The CDR3: CASSSTSGGSTDTQYF. The CDR3 nucleotides read TGCGCCAGCAGCTCTACTAGCGGGGGTAGCACAGATACGCAGTATTTT. The chain has TRBV5-1 and TRBJ2-3; 11 bases fit TRBD2. V was pared by 3 bases and J by 0 bases, with 3 bases of the junction left unmatched. The CDR3 totals 16 residues. Germline values: CDR1 SGHRS, CDR2 YFSETQ.

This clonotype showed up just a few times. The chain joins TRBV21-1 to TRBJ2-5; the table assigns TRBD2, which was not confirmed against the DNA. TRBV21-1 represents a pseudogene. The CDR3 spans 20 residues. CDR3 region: CASSPPGTGTSGSIMETQYF. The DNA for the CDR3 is TGTGCCAGCAGCCCCCCCGGGACAGGGACTAGCGGGAGTATCATGGAGACCCAGTACTTC.